This entry lists 6 T cell receptor beta chains sequenced from one sample in a study of T cells in localized non-small cell lung cancer. Measured with immunoSEQ multiplex PCR; TCRdb has only the in-frame clones, and not every one. The sample yields 20,000 to 30,000 clones, less than 90% seen once. The sample here was peripheral blood, taken before any cancer treatment. The source of these receptors is a male donor at least 60 years old with stage I squamous cell lung carcinoma.

The chain uses TRBV10-2 and TRBJ1-5; D remains ambiguous. The CDR3 is 14 amino acids. Germline assignment: CDR1 WSHSY and CDR2 SAAADI. V lost 2 bases, J lost 4 bases, and 9 bases lay in between. The CDR3 reads CASSEGGANQPQHF. The CDR3 region has the DNA TGCGCCAGCAGTGAGGGCGGAGCAAATCAGCCCCAGCATTTT.

As concerns this clone: This sample includes further DNA sequences coding for the same CDR3. The chain links TRBV5-1 to TRBJ1-5; TRBD1 is a possible D gene (6 bases). Germline V lookup: CDR1 SGHRS, CDR2 YFSETQ. The V end lost 0 bases, the J end lost 3 bases, and 10 bases lay between the germline ends. This CDR3 has 15 residues. This CDR3 is CASSLDGGFNQPQHF. The CDR3 DNA follows: TGCGCCAGCAGCTTGGATGGGGGCTTCAATCAGCCCCAGCATTTT.

This chain links TRBV19 with TRBJ2-3; no clear D gene. CDR1 is LNHDA, CDR2 SQIVND, per germline (reference sequence). Trimming took off 8 bases at V and 6 bases at J, with 9 bases between the two ends. CDR3 length: 11 amino acids. The CDR3 sequence is CASRLADTQYF. The CDR3 nucleotides read TGTGCCAGTCGTTTAGCTGATACGCAGTATTTT.

The chain joins TRBV6-5 to TRBJ2-1; D is uncertain. Germline V gives CDR1 MNHEY, CDR2 SVGAGI. CDR3 size: 15 residues. V was pared by 8 bases and J by 0 bases, with 14 bases between. CDR3 region: CASSTRKGSYNEQFF. The CDR3, as DNA: TGTGCCAGCTCCACGAGGAAAGGCTCCTACAATGAGCAGTTCTTC.

CDR3 region: CASSPGTVNYGYTF. The CDR3 coding sequence is TGTGCCAGCAGTCCGGGGACCGTTAACTATGGCTACACCTTC. The genes are TRBV27 and TRBJ1-2; D perhaps matches TRBD1 (5 bases). V dropped 5 bases and J dropped 1 base, with 11 bases sitting between them. The CDR3 totals 14 residues. Germline lookup yields CDR1 MNHEY and CDR2 SMNVEV (reference sequence).

The chain recombines TRBV7-2 with TRBJ2-1; 8 bases map to TRBD2. The V segment lost 4 bases and the J segment 5 bases; nucleotides outside the gene matches: 7. The CDR3 extends over 15 amino acids. CDR1 is SGHTA and CDR2 is FQGNSA in the germline V gene. CDR3 coding DNA: TGTGCCAGCAGCTCTTCGGGACTAGTGAACAATGAGCAGTTCTTC. It encodes CASSSSGLVNNEQFF. Based on the CDR3 plus reference TRBV7-2 and TRBJ2-1, the full variable domain is GAGVSQSPSNKVTEKGKDVELRCDPISGHTALYWYRQSLGQGLEFLIYFQGNSAPDKSGLPSDRFSAERTGGSVSTLTIQRTQQEDSAVYLCASSSSGLVNNEQFFGPGTRLTVL.